This TCR beta chain is drawn from a study of T-cell memory formation after mild COVID-19. Whole-study results and caveats: Second-wave clones peaking on day 37 lacked confirmed SARS-CoV-2 specificity.

MiXCR, run by TCRdb on the 5' RACE reads, gives a single entry per CDR3 protein. This repertoire shows approximately 300,000 distinct CDR3 sequences, about 16% found once; its top ten account for roughly 20%. This clonotype was seen ten or more times. Its antigen remains unidentified. V lost 6 bases and J lost 6; bases outside the gene matches: 14. CDR1 is MNHEY, CDR2 SVGAGI, per germline. The CDR3 length is 19 residues. The chain carries TRBV6-5 and TRBJ2-2; 15 bases align to TRBD2. The origin of this receptor is a man in his late teens or twenties who had mild COVID-19 (a few samples of this study predate the infection). Cell type and time point are not known. Material for sequencing was PBMCs or a T cell subset sorted from them (not recorded which). CDR3 protein: CASRGGLAGGPYMAGELFF. In DNA form, the CDR3 reads TGTGCCAGCAGAGGCGGACTAGCGGGGGGGCCGTATATGGCCGGGGAGCTGTTTTTT.